A selection of T cell receptor beta chains follows, all from one sample in a study of preoperative IRX-2 immunotherapy in early breast cancer. The repertoire was sequenced with immunoSEQ multiplex PCR; TCRdb's copy has only in-frame clones and lacks some. The data show 75,000 to 100,000 clones, roughly 89% seen once. The sequencing here drew on tumor tissue, taken after IRX-2 immunotherapy. The receptors derive from a human donor with breast cancer. CDR3s include the opening cysteine and the closing phenylalanine or tryptophan. The D gene is left open where the match is weak. Expanded clones are given a class, and other clones once, few, many or no size at all.

j_call,clone_size,d_call,v_call,cdr3_nt,cdr3_aa
TRBJ2-2,NA,NA,TRBV10-1,TGCGCCAGCTCAAGGGACTTGAACACCGGGGAGCTGTTTTTT,CASSRDLNTGELFF
TRBJ1-2,NA,NA,TRBV5-1,TGCGCCAGCAGCTTGGCCGGGGGCGTCTATGGCTACACCTTC,CASSLAGGVYGYTF
TRBJ1-4,NA,NA,TRBV19,TGTGCCAGTACCGTTGATTTCGGTGAAAAACTGTTTTTT,CASTVDFGEKLFF
TRBJ2-1,NA,NA,TRBV5-1,TGCGCCAGCAGCTTGGGGGACCGGGCCCTACAATGGCAGTTCTTC,CASSLGDRALQWQFF
TRBJ1-4,NA,NA,TRBV22-1,TGTGCCAGCAGTGAAGGGGGAGAAGAAAAACTGTTTTTT,CASSEGGEEKLFF
TRBJ2-1,NA,TRBD1,TRBV28,TGTGCCACTCGGACAGGGGCATTTAATGAGCAGTTCTTC,CATRTGAFNEQFF
TRBJ2-4,NA,TRBD2,TRBV19,TGTGCCAGTAGTCCAATAGCGGGGAATTTAAACATTCAGTACTTC,CASSPIAGNLNIQYF
TRBJ2-7,NA,NA,TRBV6-8,TGTGCCAGCAGTTCCGACAGGTCCCCCTACGAGCAGTACTTC,CASSSDRSPYEQYF
TRBJ1-1,few,NA,TRBV5-1,TGCGCCAGCAGCTTGGGGACAGTGAACACTGAAGCTTTCTTT,CASSLGTVNTEAFF
TRBJ1-5,NA,NA,TRBV6-8,TGTGCCAGCGCCACAGATAGCAATCAGCCCCAGCATTTT,CASATDSNQPQHF
TRBJ1-1,NA,NA,TRBV19,TGTGCCAGTATAAATGTGAACACTGAAGCTTTCTTT,CASINVNTEAFF
TRBJ2-7,NA,TRBD2,TRBV5-1,TGCGCCAGCAGCTTGTGGGACTACCGCTCCTACGAGCAGTACTTC,CASSLWDYRSYEQYF
TRBJ2-7,few,TRBD1,TRBV15,TGTGCCACCAGCAGTTACAGGGGGCAGGACGAGCAGTACTTC,CATSSYRGQDEQYF